Below, 8 T cell receptor beta chains from the same sample are listed, as sequenced in a study of technical replicates of blood from several donors. Here immunoSEQ multiplex PCR was the method, and the copy in TCRdb shows in-frame clones only, minus some. The data contain about 68,000 clones, around 97% of them singletons. The sequencing sample was made of T cells isolated from PBMCs. Receptor source: a human donor in good health.

V usage is TRBV6-1 and J usage is TRBJ2-7, with TRBD2 matching over 9 bases. From germline, CDR1 is MNHNS and CDR2 SASEGT. Trimming took 2 bases from V and 6 from J; bases not matched to a gene: 8. There are 15 residues in the CDR3. The CDR3 region is CASSENSGGLFEQYF. For the CDR3, the DNA is TGTGCCAGCAGTGAAAATAGCGGGGGCCTCTTCGAGCAGTACTTC.

The rearrangement uses TRBV9 and TRBJ2-1; D possibly corresponds to TRBD2 (5 bases). The CDR3 spans 14 residues. Germline V CDR1 and CDR2: SGDLS, YYNGEE. V was clipped by 4 bases and J by 0 bases, with 8 bases between them. The CDR3 bases are TGTGCCAGCAGCACAACTAGCTCCTACAATGAGCAGTTCTTC. It codes for CASSTTSSYNEQFF.

This clone appeared once. V and J are TRBV28 and TRBJ2-1; 9 nucleotides match TRBD2. This CDR3 comprises 15 residues. Germline loops: CDR1 MDHEN, CDR2 SYDVKM. V was clipped by 5 bases and J by 8 bases; unmatched bases: 10. CDR3 loop: CASSTASGIGDEQFF. CDR3 bases: TGTGCCAGCAGTACCGCTAGCGGGATTGGAGATGAGCAGTTCTTC. Supplemented by reference TRBV28 and TRBJ2-1, the full variable domain reads DVKVTQSSRYLVKRTGEKVFLECVQDMDHENMFWYRQDPGLGLRLIYFSYDVKMKEKGDIPEGYSVSREKKERFSLILESASTNQTSMYLCASSTASGIGDEQFFGPGTRLTVL.

This chain uses TRBV18 with TRBJ1-2; TRBD1 is a possible D gene (5 bases). Germline CDR1 and CDR2: KGHSH and LQKENI. This CDR3 contains 14 residues. With 3 bases removed from V and 1 base from J, the gap between germline ends came to 9 bases. The chain's CDR3 is CASSPRAVNYGYTF. As DNA, the CDR3 is TGTGCCAGCTCACCCAGGGCCGTTAACTATGGCTACACCTTC.

The J gene is TRBJ1-1, the V gene TRBV5-6, with D possibly TRBD1 on 6 matching bases. The CDR3 loop spans 13 amino acids. CDR1 SGHDT and CDR2 YYEEEE come from the germline V gene. Trimming removed 10 bases from V and 0 bases from J, with 13 bases in between. In DNA, the CDR3 is TGTGCCTCACAGGGAAGGATGAACACTGAAGCTTTCTTT. Translation: CASQGRMNTEAFF. The full variable domain, rest sourced from reference TRBV5-6 and TRBJ1-1, is DAGVTQSPTHLIKTRGQQVTLRCSPKSGHDTVSWYQQALGQGPQFIFQYYEEEERQRGNFPDRFSGHQFPNYSSELNVNALLLGDSALYLCASQGRMNTEAFFGQGTRLTVV.

The rearrangement uses TRBV7-2 and TRBJ2-5; 10 bases map to TRBD2. CDR1 is SGHTA, CDR2 FQGNSA, per germline. The CDR3 is made up of 17 amino acids. The ends lost 1 base at V and 2 bases at J; junction bases unmatched: 7. For the CDR3, the DNA is TGTGCCAGCAGCTTAGTTTCTAGCGGGAGCCAGCAAGAGACCCAGTACTTC. Translating it yields CASSLVSSGSQQETQYF.

To note about this clone: The junction differs from germline at one of its ends, possibly a read error. V is TRBV7-7 and J is TRBJ2-3, with 12 bases identical to TRBD1. Germline V gene lookup returns CDR1 SSHAT and CDR2 FNYEAQ (reference sequence). This CDR3 comprises 18 residues. The DNA of the CDR3 is TGTGCTAGCAGCCCCCGACCGGGACAGGGGGCAGGCACAGATACGCAGTATTTT. It specifies CASSPRPGQGAGTDTQYF.

The chain combines TRBV4-2 with TRBJ2-5; no definite D call. Trimming left V 0 bases short and J 8 bases short, with 16 bases between. CDR1 and CDR2 (germline): LGHNA, YNFKEQ. This CDR3 is built from 15 residues. In nucleotides, the CDR3 is TGTGCCAGCAGCCAAGAGTACCCTGACATCTTTACCCAGTACTTC. Protein sequence: CASSQEYPDIFTQYF.